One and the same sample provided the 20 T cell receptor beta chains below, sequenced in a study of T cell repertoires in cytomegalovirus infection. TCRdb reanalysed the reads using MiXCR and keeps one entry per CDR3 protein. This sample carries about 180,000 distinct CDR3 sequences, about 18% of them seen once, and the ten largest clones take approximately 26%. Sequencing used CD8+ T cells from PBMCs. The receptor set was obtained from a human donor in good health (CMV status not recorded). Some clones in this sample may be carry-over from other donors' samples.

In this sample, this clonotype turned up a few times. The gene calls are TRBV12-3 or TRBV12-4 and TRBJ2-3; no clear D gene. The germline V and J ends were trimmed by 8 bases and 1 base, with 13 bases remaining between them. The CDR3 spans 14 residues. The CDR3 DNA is TGTGCCAGCGGTAGAGTTGGTGGCACAGATACGCAGTATTTT. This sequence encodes CASGRVGGTDTQYF.

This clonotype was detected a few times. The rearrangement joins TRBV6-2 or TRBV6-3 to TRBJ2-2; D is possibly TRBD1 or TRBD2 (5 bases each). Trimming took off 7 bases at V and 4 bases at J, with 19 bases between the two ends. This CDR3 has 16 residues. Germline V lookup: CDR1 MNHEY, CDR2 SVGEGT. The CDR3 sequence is CASTEIEGMVTGELFF. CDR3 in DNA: TGTGCCAGCACCGAAATCGAGGGGATGGTCACCGGGGAGCTGTTTTTT.

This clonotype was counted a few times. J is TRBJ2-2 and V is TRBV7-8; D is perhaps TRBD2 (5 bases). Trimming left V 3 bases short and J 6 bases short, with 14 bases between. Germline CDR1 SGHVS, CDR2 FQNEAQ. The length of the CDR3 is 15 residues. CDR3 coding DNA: TGTGCCAGCAGCTTGCCCGAAGCGAGGGCCGGGGAGCTGTTTTTT. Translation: CASSLPEARAGELFF.

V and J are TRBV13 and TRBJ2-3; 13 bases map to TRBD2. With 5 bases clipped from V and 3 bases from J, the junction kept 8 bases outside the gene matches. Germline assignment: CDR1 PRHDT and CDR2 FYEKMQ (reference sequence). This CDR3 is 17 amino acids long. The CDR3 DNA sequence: TGTGCCAGCAGCACCCAACTAGCGGGGGGGCCGACAGATACGCAGTATTTT. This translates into CASSTQLAGGPTDTQYF. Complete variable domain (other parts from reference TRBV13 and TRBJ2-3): AAGVIQSPRHLIKEKRETATLKCYPIPRHDTVYWYQQGPGQDPQFLISFYEKMQSDKGSIPDRFSAQQFSDYHSELNMSSLELGDSALYFCASSTQLAGGPTDTQYFGPGTRLTVL.

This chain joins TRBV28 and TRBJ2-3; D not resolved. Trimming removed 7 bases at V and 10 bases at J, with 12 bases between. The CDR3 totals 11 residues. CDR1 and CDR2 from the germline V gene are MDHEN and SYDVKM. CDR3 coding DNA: TGTGCCAGCAAATTGAGGCGTTCGCAGTATTTT. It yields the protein CASKLRRSQYF.

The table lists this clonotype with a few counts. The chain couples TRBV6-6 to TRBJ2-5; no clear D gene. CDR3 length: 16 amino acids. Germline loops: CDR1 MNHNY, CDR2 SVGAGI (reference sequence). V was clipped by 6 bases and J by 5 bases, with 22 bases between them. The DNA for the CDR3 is TGTGCCAGCAGCCCTCCTAATCCCCGGCGCGTGGAGACCCAGTACTTC. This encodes CASSPPNPRRVETQYF.

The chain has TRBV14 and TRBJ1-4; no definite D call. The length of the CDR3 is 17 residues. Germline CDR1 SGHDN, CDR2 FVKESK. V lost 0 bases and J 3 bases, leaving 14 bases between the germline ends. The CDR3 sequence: CASSQDPGRASNEKLFF. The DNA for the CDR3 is TGTGCCAGCAGCCAAGATCCTGGTCGAGCCTCTAATGAAAAACTGTTTTTT.

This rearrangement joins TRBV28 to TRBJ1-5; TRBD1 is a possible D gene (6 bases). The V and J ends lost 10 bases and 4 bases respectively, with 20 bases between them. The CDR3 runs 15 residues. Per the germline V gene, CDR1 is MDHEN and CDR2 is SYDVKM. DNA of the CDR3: TGTGCCACCATCCTCCAGGGGACCCGGAATCAGCCCCAGCATTTT. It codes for CATILQGTRNQPQHF.

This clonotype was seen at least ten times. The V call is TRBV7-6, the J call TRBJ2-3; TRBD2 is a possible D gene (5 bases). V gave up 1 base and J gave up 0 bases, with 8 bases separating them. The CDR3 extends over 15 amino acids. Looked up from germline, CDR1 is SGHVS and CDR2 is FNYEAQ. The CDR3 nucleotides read TGTGCCAGCAGCTTAGAGGCGGGTAGCACAGATACGCAGTATTTT. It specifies CASSLEAGSTDTQYF.

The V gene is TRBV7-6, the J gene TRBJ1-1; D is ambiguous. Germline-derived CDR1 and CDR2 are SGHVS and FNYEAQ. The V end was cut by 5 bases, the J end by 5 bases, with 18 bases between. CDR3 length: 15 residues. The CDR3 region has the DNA TGTGCCAGCAGCCATAGGGTGAGGGCTAAAACTGAAGCTTTCTTT. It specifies CASSHRVRAKTEAFF.

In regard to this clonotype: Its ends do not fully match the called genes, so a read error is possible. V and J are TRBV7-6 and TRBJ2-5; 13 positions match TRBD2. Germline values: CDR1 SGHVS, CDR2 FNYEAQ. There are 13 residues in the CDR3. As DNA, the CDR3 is TGTGCCAGCAGCCCTCCGGGACTAGCGGGACTGGTATTC. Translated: CASSPPGLAGLVF.

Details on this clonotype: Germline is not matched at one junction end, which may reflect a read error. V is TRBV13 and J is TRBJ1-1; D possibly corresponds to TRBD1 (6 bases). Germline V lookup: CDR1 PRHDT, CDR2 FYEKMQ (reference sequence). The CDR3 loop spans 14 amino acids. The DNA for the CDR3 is TGTGCCAGCAGCTGGGGTGGACAGAACACAGAAGCTTTCTTT. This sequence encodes CASSWGGQNTEAFF.

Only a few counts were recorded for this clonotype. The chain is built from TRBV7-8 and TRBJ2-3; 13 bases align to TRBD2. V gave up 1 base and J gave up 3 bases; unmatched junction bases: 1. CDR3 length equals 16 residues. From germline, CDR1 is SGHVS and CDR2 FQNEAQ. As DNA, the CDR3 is TGTGCCAGCAGCTTAGAGACTAGCGGGGGGACAGATACGCAGTATTTT. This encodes CASSLETSGGTDTQYF.

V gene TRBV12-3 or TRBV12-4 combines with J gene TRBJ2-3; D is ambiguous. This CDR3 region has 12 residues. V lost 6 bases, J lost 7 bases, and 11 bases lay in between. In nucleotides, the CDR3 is TGTGCCAGCAGCTCTCTCCAGAATACGCAGTATTTT. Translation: CASSSLQNTQYF.

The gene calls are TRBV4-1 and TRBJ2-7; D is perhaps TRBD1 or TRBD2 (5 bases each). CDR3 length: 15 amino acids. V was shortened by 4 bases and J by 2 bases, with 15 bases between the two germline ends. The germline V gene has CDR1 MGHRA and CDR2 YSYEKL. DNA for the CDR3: TGCGCCAGCAGCCTTCACCGGGACGGAACCTACGAGCAGTACTTC. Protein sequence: CASSLHRDGTYEQYF.

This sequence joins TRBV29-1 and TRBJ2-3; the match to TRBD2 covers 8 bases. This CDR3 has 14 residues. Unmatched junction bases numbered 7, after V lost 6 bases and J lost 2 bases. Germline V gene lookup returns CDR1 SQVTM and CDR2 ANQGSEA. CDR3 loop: CSVQAGASTDTQYF. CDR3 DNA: TGCAGCGTGCAAGCGGGGGCCTCCACAGATACGCAGTATTTT.

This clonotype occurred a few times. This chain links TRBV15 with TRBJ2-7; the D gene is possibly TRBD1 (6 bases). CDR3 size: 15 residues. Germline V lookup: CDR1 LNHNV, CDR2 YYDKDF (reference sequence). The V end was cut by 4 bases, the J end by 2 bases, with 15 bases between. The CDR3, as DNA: TGTGCCACCAGCACAGATACAGGGTTCGCCTACGAGCAGTACTTC. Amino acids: CATSTDTGFAYEQYF.

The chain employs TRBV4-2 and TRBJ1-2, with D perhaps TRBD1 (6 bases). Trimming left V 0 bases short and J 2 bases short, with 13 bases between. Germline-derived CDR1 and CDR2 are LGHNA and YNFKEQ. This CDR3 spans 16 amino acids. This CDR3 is CASSQEDGTRNYGYTF. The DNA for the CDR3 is TGTGCCAGCAGCCAAGAAGACGGGACAAGGAACTATGGCTACACCTTC.

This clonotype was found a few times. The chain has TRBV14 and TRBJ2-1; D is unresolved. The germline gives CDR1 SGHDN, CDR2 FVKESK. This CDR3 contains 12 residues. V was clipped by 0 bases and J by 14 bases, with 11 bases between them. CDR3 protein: CASSQDISRKFF. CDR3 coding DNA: TGTGCCAGCAGCCAAGATATTTCCAGGAAGTTCTTC. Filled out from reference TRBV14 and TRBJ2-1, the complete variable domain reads EAGVTQFPSHSVIEKGQTVTLRCDPISGHDNLYWYRRVMGKEIKFLLHFVKESKQDESGMPNNRFLAERTGGTYSTLKVQPAELEDSGVYFCASSQDISRKFFGPGTRLTVL.

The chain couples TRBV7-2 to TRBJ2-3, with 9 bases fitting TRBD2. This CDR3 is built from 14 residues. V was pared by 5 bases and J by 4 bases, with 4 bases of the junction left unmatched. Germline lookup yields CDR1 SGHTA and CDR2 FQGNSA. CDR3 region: CASSPLAGADTQYF. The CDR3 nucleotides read TGTGCCAGCAGCCCCTTAGCGGGGGCAGATACGCAGTATTTT. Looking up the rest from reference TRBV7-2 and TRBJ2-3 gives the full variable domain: GAGVSQSPSNKVTEKGKDVELRCDPISGHTALYWYRQSLGQGLEFLIYFQGNSAPDKSGLPSDRFSAERTGGSVSTLTIQRTQQEDSAVYLCASSPLAGADTQYFGPGTRLTVL.